Detailed here is one T cell receptor beta chain. From germline, CDR1 is SQVTM and CDR2 ANQGSEA. The CDR3 consists of 12 residues. The V end was cut by 5 bases, the J end by 7 bases, with 11 bases between. Authors' processing steps: For nucleated cells, counts were estimated from reference gene primer amplification. Sequencing was performed with immunoSEQ multiplex PCR; in TCRdb, only in-frame clones are kept and a portion is missing. V, J and clone size derive from that table, while D and trimming were established from the DNA sequence. The table shows about 180,000 clones, with about 81% occurring only once. The data were obtained in a study of blood T cell repertoires in COVID-19. Study-wide context: Specimens from acute and convalescent COVID-19 originated in the United States, Italy and Spain. T cells, B-cell-depleted T cells, or PBMCs supplied cDNA or gDNA.

Seattle patients were enrolled while actively infected and followed longitudinally. What was sequenced was peripheral blood. The genes are TRBV29-1 and TRBJ1-4; tentative D call: TRBD1 (6 bases). This clonotype was sampled from a woman aged 80 or over with COVID-19, enrolled during active disease. This CDR3 is CSVQGSFEKLFF. The DNA for the CDR3 is TGCAGCGTTCAGGGGTCTTTTGAAAAACTGTTTTTT. Drawing the rest from reference TRBV29-1 and TRBJ1-4, the complete variable domain is SAVISQKPSRDICQRGTSLTIQCQVDSQVTMMFWYRQQPGQSLTLIATANQGSEATYESGFVIDKFPISRPNLTFSTLTVSNMSPEDSSIYLCSVQGSFEKLFFGSGTQLSVL.